Only a few counts were recorded for the clone carrying this T cell receptor beta chain. As yet, its antigen is unknown. This CDR3 has 17 residues. Looked up from germline, CDR1 is SEHNR and CDR2 is FQNEAQ (reference sequence). V was clipped by 3 bases and J by 5 bases, with 22 bases between them. TCRdb reanalysed the reads using MiXCR and keeps one entry per CDR3 protein. The sample has 100,000 to 150,000 distinct CDR3 sequences; around 30% are singletons. The data are from a study of T cell repertoires in cytomegalovirus infection. Study-wide results and caveats: What dominated the ex vivo response were HLA-C-restricted CMV-specific TCR beta clonotypes.

The rearrangement joins TRBV7-9 to TRBJ1-1, with D possibly TRBD1 on 6 matching bases. The sequences come from CD8+ T cells from cultured PBMCs, collected from culture after CMV antigen stimulation. This sequence was found in a human donor in good health (CMV status not recorded). Some clones in this sample may be carry-over from other donors' samples. The CDR3 loop reads CASSLAMGGPVGTEAFF. CDR3 DNA sequence: TGTGCCAGCAGCTTGGCGATGGGGGGGCCGGTCGGTACTGAAGCTTTCTTT.